This entry features one T cell receptor (beta chain) sequence. What antigen it recognizes has not been identified. One base away there is no much larger clone; base qualities are not given. The data are from a study of radiotherapy plus CTLA-4 blockade in lung cancer (dated by TCRdb to the late 2010s). In the study overall: Among the enrolled patients, approximately 18% had an objective response, and around 31% reached disease control. Results and caveats for the whole study, not just this receptor: After treatment with radiotherapy and ipilimumab, TCR clones that originated in tumors expanded in peripheral blood. The strongest predictors of response were reported to be early dynamic shifts in blood T cell clones along with a rise in serum interferon-beta following radiation.

The study tested focal radiation therapy combined with CTLA-4 blockade (ipilimumab) in patients with chemo-refractory metastatic non-small-cell lung cancer. The germline ends are 13 bases apart after V is trimmed by 0 bases and J by 9 bases. For CDR1 and CDR2, the germline V gene (reference sequence) lists SGHNT and YYREEE. There are 14 amino acids in the CDR3, from cysteine to phenylalanine inclusive. The only DNA kept is the CDR3, 42 bases in frame from the first base. Library preparation was by the immunoSEQ multiplex PCR assay. The clones in this table, taken by TCRdb from immuneACCESS, are in-frame only. Not every clone is retained; where verified, under half of the shortfall comes from an unresolved V gene, and the cause of the rest is unknown. This sample is represented by 35,000 to 50,000 clones; around 73% of them were singletons. The ten largest clonotypes hold 3.5% to 4% of the sample.

The chain employs TRBV5-4 and TRBJ2-4; perhaps TRBD2 is the D gene, with 6 bases matching. Here the sequenced sample was peripheral blood, taken from a patient treated with radiotherapy plus ipilimumab. This clonotype was obtained from a human donor with non-small cell lung cancer who had a complete response to radiotherapy plus ipilimumab. The DNA sequence reads TGTGCCAGCAGCTTGGCCGGGACGGAGGGCATTCAGTACTTC. Its protein reads: CASSLAGTEGIQYF.